The clone carrying this T cell receptor (beta chain) was detected ten times or more. V lost 3 bases and J lost 3, with 12 bases in between. Germline lookup yields CDR1 SGHTA and CDR2 FQGNSA. There are 14 residues in the CDR3. This record comes from a study of T cells in Graves' hyperthyroidism and ophthalmopathy. Authors of the study amplified TCR beta CDR3 regions from RNA transcripts. During a first-round RT-PCR of the TCR CDR3, the HTBI primer set was used. TCRdb ran MiXCR on the multiplex PCR reads and lists one entry per CDR3 protein. Of 450,000 to 650,000 distinct CDR3 sequences in the sample, roughly a sixth were seen once.

Source material: blood. This rearrangement joins TRBV7-2 to TRBJ2-7; D could derive from TRBD1 or TRBD2 (5 bases each). The source is a young woman with Graves' ophthalmopathy. The CDR3 spells CASSFSLGDYEQYF. The DNA for the CDR3 is TGTGCCAGCAGCTTCAGTCTGGGGGACTACGAGCAGTACTTC.